The entry that follows covers one T cell receptor beta chain sequence. The sample originates from a study of Ad26.COV2.S vaccination and SARS-CoV-2 variants. Clones were sequenced by immunoSEQ multiplex PCR, and TCRdb holds only the in-frame ones, with some missing. The sample holds about 320,000 clones, 86% seen once. From germline, CDR1 is SGHAT and CDR2 FQNNGV. V trimming: 3 bases; J trimming: 3 bases; junction bases outside the gene matches: 2. The CDR3 contains 14 residues. The treatment was: approximately 18 received Ad26.COV2.S at low or high dose, single or two shots; 5 received placebo; per-sample allocation not given. Samples came from day 63 after the first vaccine or placebo injection.

This clonotype was sampled from a person aged 18-60 years who received the Ad26.COV2.S COVID-19 vaccine or a placebo. The chain couples TRBV11-2 to TRBJ2-3; 8 nucleotides align to TRBD2. The source was peripheral blood, collected in a trial of Ad26.COV2.S vaccine versus placebo. CDR3 sequence reads: CASSFRLATDTQYF. The CDR3 DNA reads as TGTGCCAGCAGCTTCCGACTAGCGACAGATACGCAGTATTTT.